Each of the 21 T cell receptor beta chains below was sequenced from the same sample in a study of blood T cell repertoires in COVID-19. Profiled with immunoSEQ multiplex PCR; TCRdb holds only in-frame clones, not every one. Counted here are around 210,000 clones, roughly 88% occurring once; the ten biggest clones make up roughly 1.5%. The sequencing input was peripheral blood. The receptors stem from a man aged 18 to 29 with active or convalescent COVID-19.

The chain uses TRBV13 and TRBJ1-3, with 8 nucleotides matching TRBD1. Germline V CDR1 and CDR2: PRHDT, FYEKMQ (reference sequence). This CDR3 is 16 amino acids long. The ends lost 5 bases at V and 4 bases at J; junction bases unmatched: 10. CDR3 protein: CASSHPTDRDGNTIYF. The CDR3, as DNA: TGTGCCAGCAGCCACCCGACGGACAGGGACGGAAACACCATATATTTT.

V is TRBV7-2 and J is TRBJ2-5; TRBD1 aligns across 7 bases. Germline V gene sequence: CDR1 SGHTA, CDR2 FQGNSA. CDR3 length: 12 amino acids. The V gene end was trimmed by 7 bases and the J gene end by 9 bases; junction bases not matched to a gene: 8. For the CDR3, the DNA is TGTGCCAGCACCGTCCTGCAGGGGGCCCAGTACTTC. Protein sequence: CASTVLQGAQYF.

This chain uses TRBV3-1 (or the pseudogene TRBV3-2) with TRBJ2-1, with 9 bases that match TRBD2. The junction had 6 bases not matched to a gene; V was cut back by 1 base and J by 8 bases. From germline, CDR1 is LGHDT and CDR2 YNNKEL (reference sequence). The CDR3 is made up of 15 amino acids. The CDR3, as DNA: TGTGCCAGCAGCCAAGGCCTAGCGGGAAGGGATGAGCAGTTCTTC. Translating gives CASSQGLAGRDEQFF.

The chain recombines TRBV3-1 (or the pseudogene TRBV3-2) with TRBJ2-4; D remains ambiguous. The CDR3 has 15 amino acids. V lost 0 bases, J lost 1 base, and 7 bases lay in between. CDR1 and CDR2 from the germline V gene are LGHDT and YNNKEL (reference sequence). CDR3 DNA: TGTGCCAGCAGCCAAGACGGCAGGGCCAAAAACATTCAGTACTTC. Protein sequence: CASSQDGRAKNIQYF.

The chain links TRBV11-2 to TRBJ1-2, with D possibly matching TRBD1 (5 bases). The CDR3 runs to 14 residues. The V gene lost 1 base and the J gene lost 4 bases, with 10 bases spanning the gap. Germline lookup yields CDR1 SGHAT and CDR2 FQNNGV. CDR3 coding DNA: TGTGCCAGCAGCTTAGTCTCGGGGGTCTATGGCTACACCTTC. This translates into CASSLVSGVYGYTF.

The chain combines TRBV19 with TRBJ1-2, with 9 bases that match TRBD1. Germline V gives CDR1 LNHDA, CDR2 SQIVND (reference sequence). The CDR3 covers 18 residues. V was clipped by 3 bases and J by 2 bases; unmatched bases: 13. CDR3 nucleotides: TGTGCCAGTAGTATTTATCTTTACGGGACAGGGTCGAACTATGGCTACACCTTC. Translating it yields CASSIYLYGTGSNYGYTF.

The chain links TRBV12-3 or TRBV12-4 to TRBJ1-2; TRBD1 agrees at 7 bases. Trimming removed 6 bases from V and 7 bases from J; junction bases left unmatched: 8. The CDR3 is 13 residues long. Here the CDR3 reads CASRQTGNGGYTF. The CDR3 nucleotides read TGTGCCAGCAGACAGACAGGGAACGGTGGCTACACCTTC.

The chain joins TRBV5-4 to TRBJ2-7; D might be TRBD1 (5 bases). The CDR3 runs 13 residues. The germline gives CDR1 SGHNT, CDR2 YYREEE (reference sequence). The germline V and J ends were trimmed by 2 bases and 3 bases, with 9 bases remaining between them. The CDR3 protein is CASSLQANYEQYF. The CDR3 nucleotides read TGTGCCAGCAGCTTACAGGCTAACTACGAGCAGTACTTC.

The chain combines TRBV3-1 (or the pseudogene TRBV3-2) with TRBJ2-1, with TRBD1 matching over 7 bases. Trimming removed 4 bases from V and 5 bases from J; junction bases left unmatched: 11. CDR3 length: 16 residues. Per the germline V gene, CDR1 is LGHDT and CDR2 is YNNKEL (reference sequence). The CDR3 spells CASSRDSHFQNNEQFF. In DNA, the CDR3 is TGTGCCAGCAGCCGGGACAGCCACTTCCAGAACAATGAGCAGTTCTTC.

V is TRBV12-5 and J is TRBJ2-7, with 10 positions matching TRBD1. Germline CDR1 is LGHNT and CDR2 is FRNRAP. CDR3 size: 15 residues. Unmatched junction bases numbered 6, after V lost 5 bases and J lost 2 bases. The DNA of the CDR3 is TGTGCTAGTGGTACGAGTGGGACAGGGGCCTACGAGCAGTACTTC. It is translated as CASGTSGTGAYEQYF.

The V and J genes are TRBV7-2 and TRBJ1-6, with 8 nucleotides matching TRBD1. The V segment lost 2 bases and the J segment 10 bases; nucleotides outside the gene matches: 13. The CDR3 is made up of 17 amino acids. Looked up from germline, CDR1 is SGHTA and CDR2 is FQGNSA. The DNA for the CDR3 is TGTGCCAGCAGCTTAACGTTATTACAGGGGGTCGGATCACCCCTCCACTTT. Translation gives CASSLTLLQGVGSPLHF.

V gene TRBV3-1 (or the pseudogene TRBV3-2) combines with J gene TRBJ2-1; D is unresolved. The CDR3 is made up of 16 amino acids. V was trimmed by 4 bases and J by 2 bases, leaving 15 bases between them. CDR1 is LGHDT, CDR2 YNNKEL, per germline (reference sequence). CDR3: CASSRAPPLTYNEQFF. In DNA form, the CDR3 reads TGTGCCAGCAGCCGGGCTCCACCACTTACCTACAATGAGCAGTTCTTC.

The chain's CDR3 is CASSQQGCGYTF. CDR3 DNA: TGCGCCAGCAGTCAACAGGGGTGTGGCTACACCTTC. V gene TRBV23-1 combines with J gene TRBJ1-2, with a tentative D call TRBD1 (6 bases). TRBV23-1 is recorded as an ORF, its role being uncertain. Trimming took 2 bases from V and 7 from J, leaving 8 bases between them. CDR3 length: 12 amino acids.

The rearrangement links TRBV6-2 or TRBV6-3 to TRBJ2-3; 10 bases line up with TRBD2. The germline gives CDR1 MNHEY, CDR2 SVGEGT. Germline trimming cut 6 bases from V and 3 bases from J; bases unmatched to any gene: 6. The CDR3 spans 15 residues. The CDR3 protein is CASSQSGRETDTQYF. For the CDR3, the DNA is TGTGCCAGCAGCCAGAGCGGGAGGGAAACAGATACGCAGTATTTT.

This sequence joins TRBV6-5 and TRBJ1-4; TRBD1 might be the D (6 bases). Trimming pared 5 bases from V and 6 bases from J, leaving 13 bases between. This CDR3 is 14 amino acids long. From germline, CDR1 is MNHEY and CDR2 SVGAGI. This CDR3 reads CASSNGGRDEKLFF. The CDR3 DNA reads TGTGCCAGCAGTAACGGGGGGCGCGATGAAAAACTGTTTTTT.

This clone was picked up one time. The CDR3 DNA sequence: TGTGCCAGCAGTGACCGGGGGCGGGGACTAGTAAATCAGCCCCAGCATTTT. This encodes CASSDRGRGLVNQPQHF. The genes are TRBV6-1 and TRBJ1-5, with TRBD1 as a possible D gene (6 bases). Germline V gene sequence: CDR1 MNHNS, CDR2 SASEGT. This CDR3 region has 17 residues. Trimming stripped 3 bases from V and 4 bases from J, with 19 bases between.

The J gene is TRBJ1-1, the V gene TRBV6-5; 8 nucleotides align to TRBD1. CDR3 size: 13 residues. V gave up 2 bases and J gave up 10 bases; unmatched junction bases: 6. The germline CDR1 and CDR2 sequences are MNHEY and SVGAGI. The CDR3: CASSYDRGEGAFF. CDR3 nucleotide sequence: TGTGCCAGCAGTTACGACAGGGGAGAGGGAGCTTTCTTT.

DNA of the CDR3: TGTGCCAGCAGCCTAGAGGGGCAGGCCGAGCAGTACTTC. Residues: CASSLEGQAEQYF. The chain links TRBV4-2 to TRBJ2-7, with D possibly called TRBD1 or TRBD2 (5 bases each). This CDR3 has 13 amino acids. Germline V CDR1 and CDR2: LGHNA, YNFKEQ. Trimming pared 4 bases from V and 6 bases from J, leaving 13 bases between.

V and J are TRBV29-1 and TRBJ2-2; a weak D match, TRBD2 (6 bases). CDR3 length: 15 amino acids. V lost 0 bases to trimming and J lost 5 bases, with 13 bases between them. Germline lookup yields CDR1 SQVTM and CDR2 ANQGSEA. The CDR3 DNA reads TGCAGCGTTGAAGAGGGCAGGGAGGTGACCGGGGAGCTGTTTTTT. Residues: CSVEEGREVTGELFF.

CDR3 in amino acids: CASSPNPTGAGSGNTIYF. The CDR3, as DNA: TGCGCCAGCAGCCCCAACCCAACAGGGGCCGGCTCTGGAAACACCATATATTTT. The genes are TRBV4-3 and TRBJ1-3, with 7 bases aligning to TRBD1. The CDR3 covers 18 residues. Per germline, CDR1 LGHNA and CDR2 YSLEER. The junction had 12 bases not matched to a gene; V was cut back by 4 bases and J by 0 bases.

The rearrangement joins TRBV19 to TRBJ2-2, with 11 positions matching TRBD2. With V trimmed by 2 bases and J by 3 bases, 5 bases remained unmatched. CDR1 is LNHDA and CDR2 is SQIVND in the germline V gene (reference sequence). CDR3 length: 17 amino acids. The CDR3 reads CASSITSGSKHTGELFF. The CDR3 DNA sequence: TGTGCCAGTAGTATAACTAGCGGGAGTAAGCACACCGGGGAGCTGTTTTTT.